The T cell receptor (beta chain) under discussion was sequenced for a study of T cells after yellow fever vaccination. Germline values: CDR1 MNHEY, CDR2 SVGAGI. CDR3 length: 16 residues. V lost 4 bases and J lost 1; bases outside the gene matches: 7. Notes on this clonotype: Its antigen remains unknown.

TCRdb re-called the 5' RACE reads through MiXCR, storing one row per CDR3 protein. The sample holds just under 600,000 distinct CDR3 sequences, approximately 15% seen once. Study observations and caveats: Clonotypes appearing in both CD4 and CD8 compartments existed, and their share was small.

This TCR was sampled from a man younger than 45 who received the YFV17D yellow fever vaccine. The rearrangement joins TRBV6-5 to TRBJ2-1, with 7 bases matching TRBD2. Sequences were derived from PBMCs, sampled on the day of the yellow fever booster vaccination. The chain's CDR3 is CASSSGGRVSYNEQFF. CDR3 nucleotide sequence: TGTGCCAGCAGTTCTGGCGGGAGAGTATCCTACAATGAGCAGTTCTTC.